Below are 14 T cell receptor beta chains sequenced from a single sample in a study of PD-1 blockade in classical Hodgkin lymphoma. TCRdb keeps only in-frame clones here, not all; method: immunoSEQ multiplex PCR. Among 20,000 to 25,000 clones listed, 81% were seen once. As to time point: cycle 4 day 1 (C4D1), after 5 to 7 weeks of nivolumab. Relapse after autologous stem cell transplantation occurred in every patient, and brentuximab vedotin exposure varied. The sequenced sample was peripheral blood mononuclear cells (PBMCs), obtained before the fourth cycle of nivolumab. The receptors shown here come from a human donor with classical Hodgkin lymphoma.

The CDR3 DNA sequence: TGTGCCAGCAGCCTATCGAGGACAGGGCAAAACATTCAGTACTTC. Amino acid sequence: CASSLSRTGQNIQYF. The V call is TRBV7-2, the J call TRBJ2-4, with TRBD1 matching over 8 bases. CDR3 length equals 15 residues. Germline V gene lookup returns CDR1 SGHTA and CDR2 FQGNSA. V lost 5 bases, J lost 5 bases, and 8 bases stayed unmatched.

The genes are TRBV11-2 and TRBJ2-5; D is ambiguous. V gave up 5 bases and J gave up 5 bases, with 9 bases separating them. The CDR3 is made up of 12 amino acids. CDR1 is SGHAT and CDR2 is FQNNGV in the germline V gene. The CDR3 reads CASSPGLETQYF. The CDR3 DNA is TGTGCCAGCAGCCCAGGCTTGGAGACCCAGTACTTC.

This chain uses TRBV5-1 with TRBJ1-4; D remains ambiguous. The germline gives CDR1 SGHRS, CDR2 YFSETQ. This CDR3 has 14 residues. Trimming took off 1 base at V and 14 bases at J, with 18 bases between the two ends. CDR3 in DNA: TGCGCCAGCAGCTTGACGATGGAGGGTCCGGTCCTGTTTTTT. It translates to CASSLTMEGPVLFF. Variable domain in full (rest from reference TRBV5-1 and TRBJ1-4): KAGVTQTPRYLIKTRGQQVTLSCSPISGHRSVSWYQQTPGQGLQFLFEYFSETQRNKGNFPGRFSGRQFSNSRSEMNVSTLELGDSALYLCASSLTMEGPVLFFGSGTQLSVL.

The rearrangement links TRBV2 to TRBJ1-1; D not certain. Trimming shortened V by 2 bases and J by 1 base, and 11 bases separated the two germline ends. CDR1 is SNHLY and CDR2 is FYNNEI in the germline V gene. The CDR3 runs to 15 residues. In nucleotides, the CDR3 is TGTGCCAGCAGTGAACTGGGAGTCGAGAACACTGAAGCTTTCTTT. The encoded protein is CASSELGVENTEAFF.

The chain combines TRBV5-1 with TRBJ2-5; 10 bases agree with TRBD2. The CDR3 covers 16 residues. The V segment lost 0 bases and the J segment 5 bases; nucleotides outside the gene matches: 7. In germline, CDR1 is SGHRS, CDR2 YFSETQ. As DNA, the CDR3 is TGCGCCAGCAGCTTGGTGCTAGCGGGGGATGGGGAGACCCAGTACTTC. Protein: CASSLVLAGDGETQYF.

V and J are TRBV28 and TRBJ2-6; 9 nucleotides line up with TRBD1. After removal of 5 bases from V and 3 bases from J, the junction contained 11 bases not matched to a gene. The CDR3 sequence is 18 residues long. Germline CDR1 reads MDHEN; CDR2 reads SYDVKM. The CDR3 region has the DNA TGTGCCAGCAGTCCCGACAGGGGGATTAAAGGTGGGGCCAACGTCCTGACTTTC. It encodes CASSPDRGIKGGANVLTF.

J is TRBJ2-7 and V is TRBV9; possibly TRBD1 for D (5 bases). V lost 4 bases and J lost 3, with 11 bases in between. This CDR3 has 13 residues. Germline CDR1 is SGDLS and CDR2 is YYNGEE. The CDR3 DNA sequence: TGTGCCAGCAGCCCCTGGACAAGCTACGAGCAGTACTTC. The encoded protein is CASSPWTSYEQYF. Looking up the rest from reference TRBV9 and TRBJ2-7 gives the full variable domain: DSGVTQTPKHLITATGQRVTLRCSPRSGDLSVYWYQQSLDQGLQFLIQYYNGEERAKGNILERFSAQQFPDLHSELNLSSLELGDSALYFCASSPWTSYEQYFGPGTRLTVT.

The chain carries TRBV6-6 and TRBJ2-1, with D perhaps TRBD1 or TRBD2 (5 bases each). This CDR3 has 13 amino acids. V was shortened by 11 bases and J by 6 bases, with 17 bases between the two germline ends. Germline CDR1 reads MNHNY; CDR2 reads SVGAGI (reference sequence). The CDR3 loop is CAARAGTGNEQFF. CDR3 DNA: TGTGCCGCCCGGGCAGGGACGGGCAATGAGCAGTTCTTC.

This rearrangement joins TRBV4-1 to TRBJ1-2, with 7 bases matching TRBD1. The J segment lost 8 bases and the V segment lost 0 bases, leaving 9 bases of the junction unmatched. There are 15 residues in the CDR3. The germline V gene has CDR1 MGHRA and CDR2 YSYEKL. CDR3 loop: CASSQEPQGVGGYTF. CDR3 in DNA: TGCGCCAGCAGCCAAGAGCCTCAGGGGGTTGGGGGCTACACCTTC.

CDR3: CASSLTGIIAFF. The CDR3 nucleotides are TGTGCCAGCAGCTTGACAGGGATCATAGCGTTCTTC. The chain has TRBV6-6 and TRBJ2-1; 7 nucleotides match TRBD1. The CDR3 extends over 12 amino acids. V gave up 6 bases and J gave up 15 bases; unmatched junction bases: 11. Germline V lookup: CDR1 MNHNY, CDR2 SVGAGI (reference sequence).

This chain joins TRBV6-1 and TRBJ1-2; unclear D gene. The length of the CDR3 is 14 residues. V was cut by 2 bases and J by 6 bases, with 13 bases left in between. The V gene's germline CDR1 is MNHNS and CDR2 SASEGT. The CDR3 sequence is CASSERPSGDGYTF. CDR3 DNA: TGTGCCAGCAGTGAAAGGCCCTCCGGGGATGGCTACACCTTC.

In this sample, this clone turned up a few times. The chain carries TRBV19 and TRBJ2-3, with D uncertain. This CDR3 is 14 amino acids long. Germline V gene data show CDR1 as LNHDA and CDR2 as SQIVND (reference sequence). V lost 4 bases, J lost 3 bases, and 11 bases lay in between. The CDR3, as DNA: TGTGCCAGTAGTACCGGACCAGAGACAGATACGCAGTATTTT. Translating it yields CASSTGPETDTQYF.

In its sample, this clone ranks as medium-sized. The chain joins TRBV2 to TRBJ1-1; D not certain. Trimming removed 0 bases from V and 4 bases from J, with 12 bases in between. The CDR3 runs to 15 residues. Germline-derived CDR1 and CDR2 are SNHLY and FYNNEI. CDR3 DNA sequence: TGTGCCAGCAGTGAAGCGGAAGGAGGCCTCACTGAAGCTTTCTTT. Translation: CASSEAEGGLTEAFF. Supplemented by reference TRBV2 and TRBJ1-1, the full variable domain reads EPEVTQTPSHQVTQMGQEVILRCVPISNHLYFYWYRQILGQKVEFLVSFYNNEISEKSEIFDDQFSVERPDGSNFTLKIRSTKLEDSAMYFCASSEAEGGLTEAFFGQGTRLTVV.

Only one count was recorded for this clone. The rearrangement uses TRBV10-3 and TRBJ1-2; D is uncertain. The V gene lost 3 bases and the J gene lost 4 bases, with 6 bases spanning the gap. Germline CDR1 reads ENHRY; CDR2 reads SYGVKD. There are 12 residues in the CDR3. The CDR3, as DNA: TGTGCCATCAGTGATAATATCTATGGCTACACCTTC. Its translation is CAISDNIYGYTF.